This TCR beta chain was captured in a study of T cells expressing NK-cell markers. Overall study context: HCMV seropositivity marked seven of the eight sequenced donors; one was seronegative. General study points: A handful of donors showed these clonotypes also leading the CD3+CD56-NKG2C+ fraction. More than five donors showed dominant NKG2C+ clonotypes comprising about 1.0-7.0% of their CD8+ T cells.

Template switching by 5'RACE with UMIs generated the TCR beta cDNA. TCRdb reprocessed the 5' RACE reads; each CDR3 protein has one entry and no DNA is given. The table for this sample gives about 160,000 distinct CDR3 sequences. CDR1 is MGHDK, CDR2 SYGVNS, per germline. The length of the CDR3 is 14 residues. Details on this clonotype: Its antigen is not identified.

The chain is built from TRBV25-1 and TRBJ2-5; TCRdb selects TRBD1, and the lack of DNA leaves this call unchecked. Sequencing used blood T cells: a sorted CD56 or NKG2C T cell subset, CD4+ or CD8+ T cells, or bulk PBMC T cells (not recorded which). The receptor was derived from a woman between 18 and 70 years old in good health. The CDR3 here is CASSESGPGETQYF.